This T cell receptor beta chain was recorded in a study of blood T cell repertoires in COVID-19. In the authors' workflow: Reference gene primer amplification yielded estimated nucleated cell counts. Sequenced by immunoSEQ multiplex PCR; TCRdb stores in-frame clones only, minus some. Clone size and V and J calls were adopted from that table, with D and trimming inferred from the DNA. The data contain 60,000 to 80,000 clones, around 87% of them seen just once; the ten biggest clones take up approximately 4%. From germline, CDR1 is SGHRS and CDR2 YFSETQ. The CDR3 is made up of 14 amino acids. V was pared by 4 bases and J by 1 base, with 2 bases of the junction left unmatched. About this clone itself: Additional DNA sequences in this sample encode the identical CDR3.

This chain joins TRBV5-1 and TRBJ2-3; 8 nucleotides align to TRBD2. This clonotype was obtained from a human donor in a cohort sampled during active COVID-19. The sample was peripheral blood. The CDR3 nucleotides are TGCGCCAGCAGCCGGGAGGGCCGCACAGATACGCAGTATTTT. This sequence encodes CASSREGRTDTQYF.